A single sample gave rise to the 5 T cell receptor beta chains below, sequenced in a study of cytomegalovirus exposure and HLA in healthy donors. Generated by immunoSEQ multiplex PCR, the TCRdb table keeps only in-frame clones and is missing some. The table shows about 310,000 clones, with approximately 85% occurring only once. The specimen was PBMCs. The receptor set was obtained from a man younger than 40 in good health and CMV-seronegative.

This clone was recorded once. The V gene is TRBV5-5, the J gene TRBJ2-7; 14 nucleotides agree with TRBD2. The V segment lost 3 bases and the J segment 2 bases; nucleotides outside the gene matches: 7. This CDR3 contains 17 residues. From germline, CDR1 is SGHKS and CDR2 YYEKEE (reference sequence). The CDR3 is CASSWTSGGTFTYEQYF. The DNA for the CDR3 is TGTGCCAGCAGCTGGACTAGCGGGGGGACCTTTACCTACGAGCAGTACTTC.

This sequence joins TRBV15 and TRBJ1-5; D is unclear. Trimming stripped 0 bases from V and 0 bases from J, with 9 bases between. The CDR3 spans 16 residues. In germline, CDR1 is LNHNV, CDR2 YYDKDF (reference sequence). CDR3 region: CATSRDRDYSNQPQHF. Written as DNA, the CDR3 is TGTGCCACCAGCAGAGATCGAGACTATAGCAATCAGCCCCAGCATTTT.

The chain combines TRBV7-9 with TRBJ2-1; 8 bases line up with TRBD2. J lost 4 bases, V lost 0 bases, and 2 bases had no gene match. The CDR3 totals 15 residues. The germline CDR1 and CDR2 sequences are SEHNR and FQNEAQ (reference sequence). The CDR3 region is CASSLASGAYNEQFF. CDR3 DNA: TGTGCCAGCAGCTTAGCTAGCGGGGCTTACAATGAGCAGTTCTTC.

V and J are TRBV7-9 and TRBJ1-3; D gene uncertain. The CDR3 has 18 residues. Per the germline V gene, CDR1 is SEHNR and CDR2 is FQNEAQ (reference sequence). Trimming shortened V by 0 bases and J by 0 bases, and 15 bases separated the two germline ends. As DNA, the CDR3 is TGTGCCAGCAGCTTAGCATCGGCGGAGAGCTTCTCTGGAAACACCATATATTTT. The encoded protein is CASSLASAESFSGNTIYF.

V is TRBV18 and J is TRBJ1-4; TRBD1 is a possible D gene (5 bases). Trimming stripped 3 bases from V and 8 bases from J, with 13 bases between. CDR3 length equals 14 residues. CDR1 is KGHSH, CDR2 LQKENI, per germline. The CDR3 DNA reads TGTGCCAGCTCACCGGGGAGGGGAGAAGAAAAACTGTTTTTT. Its protein is CASSPGRGEEKLFF.